These T cell receptor beta chains were read from a single sample in a study of cytomegalovirus exposure and HLA in healthy donors. The method was immunoSEQ multiplex PCR; TCRdb's version includes in-frame clones alone and lacks a portion of them. The data show about 170,000 clones, with approximately 81% seen just once and about 0.77% held by the top ten. Sequenced sample: PBMCs. The receptors stem from a woman between 18 and 29 years old in good health and CMV-seronegative. Each CDR3 is given with its conserved first and last residue. D genes are given only for firm matches. Clone size is stated in some rows and not others, as once, few, many or a class when expanded.

>TRBV30|15|NA|NA|TRBJ2-2
TGTGCCTGGAGTGTGGAGGATTCGAACACCGGGGAGCTGTTTTTT
CAWSVEDSNTGELFF
>TRBV5-1|14|TRBD1|few|TRBJ2-7
TGCGCCAGCAGCCTCGGACAGGGGGAACGCGAGCAGTACTTC
CASSLGQGEREQYF
>TRBV5-4|13|NA|NA|TRBJ2-3
TGTGCCAGCAGCTACGCGGGGGCCGATACGCAGTATTTT
CASSYAGADTQYF
>TRBV7-2|15|TRBD2|few|TRBJ2-7
TGTGCCAGCAGCTCCGGGACTAGCGGCCCCTACGAGCAGTACTTC
CASSSGTSGPYEQYF
>TRBV14|13|NA|few|TRBJ1-3
TGTGCCAGCAGAGACAGCTCTGGAAACACCATATATTTT
CASRDSSGNTIYF
>TRBV6-6|12|NA|NA|TRBJ2-7
TGTGCCAGCAGTTACAGGGGCTACGAGCAGTACTTC
CASSYRGYEQYF
>TRBV2|15|TRBD2|NA|TRBJ2-1
TGTGCCAGCAGATTTGCGGGAGCGGCCTACAATGAGCAGTTCTTC
CASRFAGAAYNEQFF
>TRBV5-1|14|NA|NA|TRBJ2-3
TGCGCCAGCAGCTTGAAGGCAGGGGTGGATACGCAGTATTTT
CASSLKAGVDTQYF
>TRBV6-5|14|NA|NA|TRBJ2-2
TGTGCCAGCAGTCTCGCGAGATACACCGGGGAGCTGTTTTTT
CASSLARYTGELFF
>TRBV7-9|12|NA|NA|TRBJ1-1
TGTTCCAGCAGCGGAGCGAACACTGAAGCTTTCTTT
CSSSGANTEAFF
>TRBV15|20|TRBD1|few|TRBJ1-3
TGTGCCACCAGCAGGTACTACAGGGGCCACAAGACGAGGGATGGAAACACCATATATTTT
CATSRYYRGHKTRDGNTIYF
>TRBV5-1|14|TRBD1|once|TRBJ2-5
TGCGCCAGCAGCTTGACAGGGGGTGAGGAGACCCAGTACTTC
CASSLTGGEETQYF
>TRBV28|15|TRBD1|NA|TRBJ1-1
TGTGCCAGCAACCCGGGACAGCTAGGGAACACTGAAGCTTTCTTT
CASNPGQLGNTEAFF
>TRBV19|16|NA|NA|TRBJ2-6
TGTGCCAGTAGTCCCCAGGCGGGCTCTGGGGCCAACGTCCTGACTTTC
CASSPQAGSGANVLTF
>TRBV27|15|TRBD1|NA|TRBJ2-1
TGTGCCAGCAGTTTAGGGACAGGGGCGTACAATGAGCAGTTCTTC
CASSLGTGAYNEQFF
>TRBV9|16|NA|NA|TRBJ1-3
TGTGCCAGCAGCGTAGCTCCTGCAGACTCTGGAAACACCATATATTTT
CASSVAPADSGNTIYF
>TRBV1|18|NA|NA|TRBJ2-7
TGCACCAGCAGCCAAGTTCCATCGGTTACTAGCGGGCCTTGGGAGCAGTACTTC
CTSSQVPSVTSGPWEQYF
>TRBV7-2|14|NA|NA|TRBJ2-1
TGTGCCAGCAGTTCACAGGAACCCCTCAATGAGCAGTTCTTC
CASSSQEPLNEQFF
>TRBV11-2|15|TRBD1|NA|TRBJ2-2
TGTGCCAGCCTTAAAGACAGGGTGAACACCGGGGAGCTGTTTTTT
CASLKDRVNTGELFF
>TRBV4-3|14|TRBD2|few|TRBJ2-2
TGCGCCAGCAGCCATCCTAGCGGAACCGGGGAGCTGTTTTTT
CASSHPSGTGELFF
>TRBV7-2|15|TRBD2|NA|TRBJ2-1
TGTGCCAGCACCGTAGCGGGAGGGCCCTACAATGAGCAGTTCTTC
CASTVAGGPYNEQFF
>TRBV28|14|NA|NA|TRBJ1-2
TGTGCCAGCATTAAAGGGCGGGAGAACTATGGCTACACCTTC
CASIKGRENYGYTF
>TRBV27|16|TRBD1|NA|TRBJ2-7
TGTGCCAGCAGTTTTGGGGATAGGACAGGGGGCTACGAGCAGTACTTC
CASSFGDRTGGYEQYF
>TRBV29-1|15|TRBD1|NA|TRBJ2-7
TGCAGCGTTGACATACCGGGACAGGGCTACTACGAGCAGTACTTC
CSVDIPGQGYYEQYF
>TRBV18|13|NA|NA|TRBJ2-3
TGTGCCAGCACAAGCGGAGGCACAGATACGCAGTATTTT
CASTSGGTDTQYF
>TRBV9|15|NA|few|TRBJ2-7
TGTGCCAGCAGCGTAGCTGGGGCAGGGGTCTACGAGCAGTACTTC
CASSVAGAGVYEQYF
>TRBV7-2|15|TRBD2|NA|TRBJ2-3
TGTGCCAGCAGCTTCGGGGGGGAGACCACAGATACGCAGTATTTT
CASSFGGETTDTQYF
>TRBV2|11|NA|NA|TRBJ2-3
TGTGCCAGCGGAGTCACAGATACGCAGTATTTT
CASGVTDTQYF
>TRBV10-3|16|TRBD2|NA|TRBJ2-1
TGTGCCACCGGGAGGGGAGGGGACAACAAGCGGCATGAGCAGTTCTTC
CATGRGGDNKRHEQFF
>TRBV4-2|18|TRBD1|NA|TRBJ1-6
TGTGCCAGCAGCCAAGAAGACAGGGTGAGCTCCTATAATTCACCCCTCCACTTT
CASSQEDRVSSYNSPLHF
>TRBV27|12|NA|NA|TRBJ1-4
TGTGCCAGCAGCCGCGTAAATGAAAAACTGTTTTTT
CASSRVNEKLFF
>TRBV27|11|NA|once|TRBJ2-1
TGTGCCAGCAGGTTTTCCTCTGAGCAGTTCTTC
CASRFSSEQFF
>TRBV7-9|18|TRBD1|NA|TRBJ1-5
TGTGCCAGCAGCTCAGGACCAGAGACAGGGGTTCGGGGTCAGCCCCAGCATTTT
CASSSGPETGVRGQPQHF
>TRBV18|16|TRBD2|NA|TRBJ2-7
TGTGCCAGCTCACCAGGACTAGCGGGAGGTACCTACGAGCAGTACTTC
CASSPGLAGGTYEQYF